This T cell receptor (beta chain) was obtained from a study of T cells in Graves' hyperthyroidism and ophthalmopathy. V lost 5 bases and J 6 bases, leaving 13 bases between the germline ends. The length of the CDR3 is 13 residues. The germline gives CDR1 MDHEN, CDR2 SYDVKM. TCR beta CDR3 regions were amplified from RNA. A set of HTBI primers served as the primers for a first-round RT-PCR of the TCR CDR3. MiXCR, applied by TCRdb to the multiplex PCR reads, yields one record per CDR3 protein. The table has 550,000 to 800,000 distinct CDR3 sequences, roughly 17% seen once. This clonotype was detected ten times or more.

The chain recombines TRBV28 with TRBJ1-1; D gene ambiguous. The TCR comes from a man between 45 and 60 years old with Graves' hyperthyroidism. The sequenced sample consisted of blood. CDR3 bases: TGTGCCAGCAGTCAAGGCAGGACCGCTGAAGCTTTCTTT. As protein: CASSQGRTAEAFF.